This T cell receptor (beta chain) was identified during a study of naive CD8 T cells in extremely preterm neonates. Study context: Adult ages are 25-50 years in the abstract, 20-50 in methods.

Profiling relied on immunoSEQ multiplex PCR, and the TCRdb table lists in-frame clones only, not all of them. This table holds around 4,600 clones, 95% to 98% found once. Study-level findings and limits: Preterm CDR3s were shorter than older groups', with fewer N additions and less trimming.

Comment on this clone: The antigen is unknown.

The V and J ends lost 5 bases and 4 bases, in that order; junction bases with no gene match: 7. Germline lookup yields CDR1 MNHEY and CDR2 SMNVEV (reference sequence). The CDR3 loop spans 15 amino acids. Sequenced sample: naive CD8+ T cells from blood. This clonotype originated in a human donor in good health. J is TRBJ2-1 and V is TRBV27; TRBD2 aligns across 8 bases. The CDR3 protein is CASSPTSSGYNEQFF. In nucleotides, the CDR3 is TGTGCCAGCAGTCCCACCTCTAGCGGGTACAATGAGCAGTTCTTC.